This T cell receptor (beta chain) is drawn from a study of T cell responses to AZD1222 COVID-19 vaccine. Study outcomes and limitations: After two AZD1222 doses, spike-specific TCR breadth and depth rose versus day 0. The study sampled repertoires only after the peak T cell response.

Second doses that came at about 4 or about 12 weeks were put together. Assay: immunoSEQ multiplex PCR; the TCRdb copy retains only in-frame clones and omits some. The table lists some 25,000 clones, about 88% of them singletons. A note on this clone: The antigen is unknown.

With 6 bases removed from V and 0 bases from J, the gap between germline ends came to 11 bases. This CDR3 is 14 amino acids long. CDR1 is MDHEN and CDR2 is SYDVKM in the germline V gene. The genes are TRBV28 and TRBJ1-2; tentatively, D is TRBD1 (5 bases). The sequence was obtained from an adult who received the AZD1222 COVID-19 vaccine. The input for sequencing was peripheral blood, taken 28 days after the second AZD1222 dose. The CDR3 loop is CASSWTIANYGYTF. The CDR3 DNA sequence: TGTGCCAGCAGCTGGACAATCGCTAACTATGGCTACACCTTC.